One sample yielded the 11 T cell receptor beta chains listed below, sequenced in a study of cytomegalovirus exposure and HLA in healthy donors. The PCR ran on 60 Vbeta and 13 Jbeta primers. Clones were sequenced by immunoSEQ multiplex PCR, and TCRdb holds only the in-frame ones, with some missing. The repertoire has roughly 71,000 clones, around 62% of them found once; the top ten carry roughly 2.8%. The source material was PBMCs. All receptors come from a man under 40 in good health and CMV-seronegative.

This rearrangement joins TRBV7-3 to TRBJ1-1; possibly TRBD1 for D (6 bases). In germline, CDR1 is SGHTA, CDR2 FQGTGA. V was cut by 2 bases and J by 7 bases, with 14 bases left in between. CDR3 length: 14 residues. Here the CDR3 DNA reads TGTGCCAGCAGCTTAGGCCCAGGGGCGAATGAAGCTTTCTTT. It codes for CASSLGPGANEAFF. The whole variable domain, remainder taken from reference TRBV7-3 and TRBJ1-1, is GAGVSQTPSNKVTEKGKYVELRCDPISGHTALYWYRQSLGQGPEFLIYFQGTGAADDSGLPNDRFFAVRPEGSVSTLKIQRTERGDSAVYLCASSLGPGANEAFFGQGTRLTVV.

V is TRBV9 and J is TRBJ1-6; 12 bases map to TRBD1. The CDR3 has 16 amino acids. V shed 3 bases and J 8 bases; nucleotides not matched to a gene: 6. Germline lookup yields CDR1 SGDLS and CDR2 YYNGEE. CDR3 amino acids: CASSAGTGGAYSPLHF. The CDR3 bases are TGTGCCAGCAGCGCGGGGACAGGGGGCGCCTATTCACCCCTCCACTTT. Variable domain in full (rest from reference TRBV9 and TRBJ1-6): DSGVTQTPKHLITATGQRVTLRCSPRSGDLSVYWYQQSLDQGLQFLIQYYNGEERAKGNILERFSAQQFPDLHSELNLSSLELGDSALYFCASSAGTGGAYSPLHFGNGTRLTVT.

This clone was seen a few times. This sequence joins TRBV30 and TRBJ1-2; possibly TRBD1 for D (5 bases). Trimming pared 3 bases from V and 8 bases from J, leaving 31 bases between. The germline gives CDR1 GTSNPN, CDR2 SVGIG (reference sequence). The CDR3 length is 18 residues. The CDR3 region has the DNA TGTGCCTGGAGAGTCGGAACCGCGACAGCCATTTCGAGGTGGGGCTACACCTTC. This encodes CAWRVGTATAISRWGYTF.

The rearrangement links TRBV5-8 to TRBJ1-5; 8 nucleotides line up with TRBD1. The germline V gene has CDR1 SGHTS and CDR2 YDEGEE. CDR3 length: 14 amino acids. V was pared by 0 bases and J by 5 bases, with 1 base of the junction left unmatched. For the CDR3, the DNA is TGTGCCAGCAGCTTGGACAGGGGGTATCAGCCCCAGCATTTT. The encoded protein is CASSLDRGYQPQHF.

The chain uses TRBV5-1 and TRBJ2-7; perhaps TRBD1 as D (6 bases). Germline CDR1 reads SGHRS; CDR2 reads YFSETQ. This CDR3 spans 13 amino acids. The V gene lost 5 bases and the J gene lost 2 bases, with 11 bases spanning the gap. In DNA, the CDR3 is TGCGCCAGCAGGGGGGCAGTAGCCTACGAGCAGTACTTC. This codes for CASRGAVAYEQYF.

This sequence joins TRBV6-1 and TRBJ1-1; the match to TRBD1 covers 8 bases. V lost 4 bases to trimming and J lost 0 bases; unmatched junction nucleotides: 10. The CDR3 sequence is 17 residues long. Germline CDR1 is MNHNS and CDR2 is SASEGT. The CDR3 is CASSGGQGGPLNTEAFF. CDR3 nucleotides: TGTGCCAGCAGTGGAGGACAGGGAGGACCCCTGAACACTGAAGCTTTCTTT.

This clone has only one observation. The chain has TRBV10-3 and TRBJ2-3; tentatively, D is TRBD2 (5 bases). Trimming cost V 8 bases and J 3 bases, with 15 bases left between them. From germline, CDR1 is ENHRY and CDR2 SYGVKD. The CDR3 is made up of 14 amino acids. The CDR3 spells CAIGPGSQTDTQYF. The CDR3 DNA sequence: TGTGCCATCGGACCGGGATCTCAGACAGATACGCAGTATTTT.

This clone was found a few times. The chain has TRBV6-1 and TRBJ2-1; 12 positions agree with TRBD1. Germline trimming cut 6 bases from V and 9 bases from J; bases unmatched to any gene: 6. Germline V lookup: CDR1 MNHNS, CDR2 SASEGT. CDR3 length equals 14 residues. The CDR3 DNA follows: TGTGCCAGCAGGGGGGACAGGGGGCATGGTGAGCAGTTCTTC. This gives the protein CASRGDRGHGEQFF.

The genes are TRBV7-8 and TRBJ2-3; 9 bases match TRBD2. CDR1 is SGHVS, CDR2 FQNEAQ, per germline. The CDR3 totals 15 residues. The trim removed 5 bases at V and 4 bases at J, leaving 7 bases unmatched. CDR3 in DNA: TGTGCCAGCAGCCTAAAAGCGGGGGGTCCAGATACGCAGTATTTT. This gives the protein CASSLKAGGPDTQYF.

This clone was observed a few times. The rearrangement joins TRBV11-2 to TRBJ2-3; D is possibly TRBD2 (6 bases). The CDR3 runs 15 residues. Germline V CDR1 and CDR2: SGHAT, FQNNGV. Trimming took 1 base from V and 1 from J, leaving 9 bases between them. The CDR3 loop is CASSLGGVGTDTQYF. Written as DNA, the CDR3 is TGTGCCAGCAGCTTAGGGGGGGTTGGCACAGATACGCAGTATTTT.

The J gene is TRBJ1-6, the V gene TRBV7-3, with D uncertain. In germline, CDR1 is SGHTA, CDR2 FQGTGA. The germline V and J ends were trimmed by 3 bases and 9 bases, with 12 bases remaining between them. The CDR3 has 14 residues. The CDR3 loop is CASSFAGYGSPLHF. In DNA, the CDR3 is TGTGCCAGCAGCTTCGCGGGTTACGGTTCACCCCTCCACTTT. Together with reference TRBV7-3 and TRBJ1-6, the CDR3 gives the full variable domain: GAGVSQTPSNKVTEKGKYVELRCDPISGHTALYWYRQSLGQGPEFLIYFQGTGAADDSGLPNDRFFAVRPEGSVSTLKIQRTERGDSAVYLCASSFAGYGSPLHFGNGTRLTVT.